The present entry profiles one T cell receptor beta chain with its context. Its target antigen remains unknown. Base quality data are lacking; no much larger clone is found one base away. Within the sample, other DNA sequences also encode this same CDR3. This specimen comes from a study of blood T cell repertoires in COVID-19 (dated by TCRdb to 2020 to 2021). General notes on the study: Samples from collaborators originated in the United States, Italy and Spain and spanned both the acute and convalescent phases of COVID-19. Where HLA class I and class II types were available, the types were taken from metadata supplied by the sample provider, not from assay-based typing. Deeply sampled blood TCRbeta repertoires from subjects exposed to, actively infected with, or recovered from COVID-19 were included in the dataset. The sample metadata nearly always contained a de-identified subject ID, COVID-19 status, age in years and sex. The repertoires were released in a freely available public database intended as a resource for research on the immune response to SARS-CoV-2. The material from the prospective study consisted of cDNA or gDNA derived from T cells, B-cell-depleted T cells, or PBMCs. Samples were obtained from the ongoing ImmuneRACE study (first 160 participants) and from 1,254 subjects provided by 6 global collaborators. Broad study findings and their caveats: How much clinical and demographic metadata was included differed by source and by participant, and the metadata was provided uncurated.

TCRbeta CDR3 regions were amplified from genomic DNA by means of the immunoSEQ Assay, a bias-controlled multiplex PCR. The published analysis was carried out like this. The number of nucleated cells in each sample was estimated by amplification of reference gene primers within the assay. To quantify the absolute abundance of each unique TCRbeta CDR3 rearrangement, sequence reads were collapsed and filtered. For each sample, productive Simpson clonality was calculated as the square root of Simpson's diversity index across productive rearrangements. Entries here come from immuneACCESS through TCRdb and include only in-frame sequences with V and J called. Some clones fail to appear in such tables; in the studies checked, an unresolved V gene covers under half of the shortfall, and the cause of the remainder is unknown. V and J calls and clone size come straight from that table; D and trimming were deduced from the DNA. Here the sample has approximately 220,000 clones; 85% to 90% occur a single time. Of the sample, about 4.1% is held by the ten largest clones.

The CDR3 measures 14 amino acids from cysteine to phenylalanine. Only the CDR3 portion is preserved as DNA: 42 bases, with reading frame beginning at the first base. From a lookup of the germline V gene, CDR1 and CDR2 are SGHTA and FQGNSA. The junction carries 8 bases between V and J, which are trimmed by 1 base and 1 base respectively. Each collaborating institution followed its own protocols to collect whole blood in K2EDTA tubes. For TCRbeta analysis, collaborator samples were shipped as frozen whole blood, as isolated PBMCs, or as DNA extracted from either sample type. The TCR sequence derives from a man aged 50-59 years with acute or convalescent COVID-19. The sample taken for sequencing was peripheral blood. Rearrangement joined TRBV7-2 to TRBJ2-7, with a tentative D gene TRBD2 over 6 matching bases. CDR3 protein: CASSLGGDSYEQYF. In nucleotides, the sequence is TGTGCCAGCAGCTTAGGGGGGGATTCCTACGAGCAGTACTTC.